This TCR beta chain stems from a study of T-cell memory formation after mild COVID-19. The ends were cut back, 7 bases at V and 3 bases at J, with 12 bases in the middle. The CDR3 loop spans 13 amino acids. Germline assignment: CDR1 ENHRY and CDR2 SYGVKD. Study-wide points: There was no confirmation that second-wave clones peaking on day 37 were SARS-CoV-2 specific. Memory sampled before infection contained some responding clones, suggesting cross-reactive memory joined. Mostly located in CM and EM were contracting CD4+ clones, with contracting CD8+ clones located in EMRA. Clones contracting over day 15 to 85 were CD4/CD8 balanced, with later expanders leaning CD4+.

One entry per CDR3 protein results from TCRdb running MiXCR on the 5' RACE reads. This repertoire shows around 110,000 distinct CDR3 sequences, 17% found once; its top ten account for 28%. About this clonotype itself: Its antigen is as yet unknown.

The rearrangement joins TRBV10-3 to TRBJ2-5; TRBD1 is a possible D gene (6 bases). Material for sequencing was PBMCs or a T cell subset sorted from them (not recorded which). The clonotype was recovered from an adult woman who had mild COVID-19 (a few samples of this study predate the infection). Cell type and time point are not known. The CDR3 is CAIKTGDKETQYF. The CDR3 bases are TGTGCCATCAAGACAGGCGATAAAGAGACCCAGTACTTC.